This record concerns one T cell receptor beta chain sequence. Antigen: not known. These data come from a study of shared clonotypes between healthy human individuals. CDR1 is MDHEN and CDR2 is SYDVKM in the germline V gene. V gave up 8 bases and J gave up 6 bases, with 7 bases separating them. This CDR3 is 11 amino acids long. Study results and caveats: Generation probabilities of non-shared clonotypes were lower (relative to those shared by all four donors).

The assay ran at deep level. The method was immunoSEQ multiplex PCR; TCRdb's version includes in-frame clones alone and lacks a portion of them. The sample lists around 2,000,000 clones, under 95% occurring once. In the naive CD8 group, cells lacked CD45RO and were positively selected for CCR7, so terminally differentiated effector memory CD45RA+ cells were left out. Only Caucasian adults living in Nashville, Tennessee served as donors. Sequencing was done on a sample of naive CD8+ T cells from PBMCs. This TCR was sampled from a man aged 18 to 35 in good health. Some clones in this sample may be carry-over from other donors' samples. The gene calls are TRBV28 and TRBJ2-2; maybe TRBD2 (5 bases). CDR3 in DNA: TGTGCCAGCTTCGGGGCCGGGGAGCTGTTTTTT. This codes for CASFGAGELFF.